This is a list of T cell receptor beta chains from one sample in a study of untreated major depressive disorder. Assay used: immunoSEQ multiplex PCR; TCRdb lists only in-frame clones, some missing. This table holds around 23,000 clones, about 91% found once. What was sequenced was CD4+ T cells from PBMCs. The receptors derive from a woman aged 25 to 45 with major depressive disorder. Each CDR3 is given with its conserved first and last residue. A D gene is named only where the DNA matches it firmly. Not every row has a clone size; where given, it reads once, few, many or a size class.

clone_size: -
d_call: TRBD1
v_call: TRBV28
j_call: TRBJ1-5
cdr3_nt: TGTGCCAGCAGAACGCCGGGACAGGGGTTTCAGCCCCAGCATTTT
cdr3_aa: CASRTPGQGFQPQHF

clone_size: -
d_call: -
v_call: TRBV7-6
j_call: TRBJ2-3
cdr3_nt: TGTGCCAGCAGCTTAGTCGGGCAGGCTAGCACAGATACGCAGTATTTT
cdr3_aa: CASSLVGQASTDTQYF

clone_size: -
d_call: TRBD1
v_call: TRBV28
j_call: TRBJ2-7
cdr3_nt: TGTGCCAGCAGTTCCCTCAGGGGGCGGAACGAGCAGTACTTC
cdr3_aa: CASSSLRGRNEQYF

clone_size: -
d_call: -
v_call: TRBV28
j_call: TRBJ1-5
cdr3_nt: TGTGCCAGCAGTTTATTTTCAGGGGCCCAGCATTTT
cdr3_aa: CASSLFSGAQHF

clone_size: -
d_call: -
v_call: TRBV5-4
j_call: TRBJ1-3
cdr3_nt: TGTGCCAGCAGCTCGAACTCTGGAAACACCATATATTTT
cdr3_aa: CASSSNSGNTIYF

clone_size: -
d_call: -
v_call: TRBV10-3
j_call: TRBJ1-5
cdr3_nt: TGTGCCATCAGTGAGTCCCCCCATCAGCCCCAGCATTTT
cdr3_aa: CAISESPHQPQHF

clone_size: -
d_call: -
v_call: TRBV29-1
j_call: TRBJ1-2
cdr3_nt: TGCAGCGTGGGGTTCGTATATGGCTACACCTTC
cdr3_aa: CSVGFVYGYTF

clone_size: -
d_call: TRBD1
v_call: TRBV11-2
j_call: TRBJ2-3
cdr3_nt: TGTGCCAGCAGCTCCAGGGGGCGCTTGACAGATACGCAGTATTTT
cdr3_aa: CASSSRGRLTDTQYF

clone_size: -
d_call: TRBD2
v_call: TRBV4-1
j_call: TRBJ2-1
cdr3_nt: TGCGCCAGCAGCCAACCAAAACTAGCCGGGAGGGAAAATGAGCAGTTCTTC
cdr3_aa: CASSQPKLAGRENEQFF

clone_size: once
d_call: -
v_call: TRBV4-1
j_call: TRBJ2-1
cdr3_nt: TGCGCCAGCAGCCCGTCAATTTTAAATGAGCAGTTCTTC
cdr3_aa: CASSPSILNEQFF

clone_size: -
d_call: -
v_call: TRBV5-1
j_call: TRBJ1-4
cdr3_nt: TGCGCCAGCAGCTTGTGGGCGACTAATGAAAAACTGTTTTTT
cdr3_aa: CASSLWATNEKLFF

clone_size: -
d_call: TRBD2
v_call: TRBV5-1
j_call: TRBJ2-3
cdr3_nt: TGCGCCAGCAGCCCAAGGACGGCGGGAGGGCCGACAGATACGCAGTATTTT
cdr3_aa: CASSPRTAGGPTDTQYF

clone_size: -
d_call: -
v_call: TRBV25-1
j_call: TRBJ1-1
cdr3_nt: TGTGCCAGCAGTATCCAGACAGTGTCTGAAGCTTTCTTT
cdr3_aa: CASSIQTVSEAFF

clone_size: -
d_call: -
v_call: TRBV4-1
j_call: TRBJ2-1
cdr3_nt: TGCGCCAGCAGCCAAGATCTTGGGTTGGGTCGACGGACCGAGAAGATCAATGAGCAGTTCTTC
cdr3_aa: CASSQDLGLGRRTEKINEQFF

clone_size: -
d_call: TRBD2
v_call: TRBV5-1
j_call: TRBJ2-2
cdr3_nt: TGCGCCAGCAGCTCCGGGGGGGGCGTAAACACCGGGGAGCTGTTTTTT
cdr3_aa: CASSSGGGVNTGELFF

clone_size: -
d_call: TRBD1
v_call: TRBV4-1
j_call: TRBJ1-2
cdr3_nt: TGCGCCAGCAGCCAAGACCCCCGGGACAGGCTAAACACCTTC
cdr3_aa: CASSQDPRDRLNTF

clone_size: -
d_call: -
v_call: TRBV10-3
j_call: TRBJ1-1
cdr3_nt: TGTGCCATCAGTGAGACGACAGGACCGAACACTGAAGCTTTCTTT
cdr3_aa: CAISETTGPNTEAFF

clone_size: -
d_call: -
v_call: TRBV2
j_call: TRBJ2-3
cdr3_nt: TGTGCCAGCAGGGAGGACTATAGCACAGATACGCAGTATTTT
cdr3_aa: CASREDYSTDTQYF

clone_size: -
d_call: TRBD1
v_call: TRBV28
j_call: TRBJ1-2
cdr3_nt: TGTGCCAGCAGACAAGGGACAGCCCCAACCTTC
cdr3_aa: CASRQGTAPTF

clone_size: -
d_call: TRBD1
v_call: TRBV4-1
j_call: TRBJ1-1
cdr3_nt: TGCGCCAGCAGCCTCAAACCAGGGGGATCAGTGAACACTGAAGCTTTCTTT
cdr3_aa: CASSLKPGGSVNTEAFF

clone_size: -
d_call: -
v_call: TRBV27
j_call: TRBJ2-1
cdr3_nt: TGTGCCAGCAGTTTACCGCGCTCGGTAGCCGATAACGAGCAGTTCTTC
cdr3_aa: CASSLPRSVADNEQFF

clone_size: -
d_call: -
v_call: TRBV27
j_call: TRBJ2-4
cdr3_nt: TGTGCCAGCAGTTTATTGGGGACACCCAAAAACATTCAGTACTTC
cdr3_aa: CASSLLGTPKNIQYF

clone_size: -
d_call: -
v_call: TRBV6-1
j_call: TRBJ2-1
cdr3_nt: TGTGCCAGCAGTGAAGCGGAGGCGTGGGGTGGTGAGCAGTTCTTC
cdr3_aa: CASSEAEAWGGEQFF

clone_size: -
d_call: -
v_call: TRBV28
j_call: TRBJ1-5
cdr3_nt: TGTGCCAGCAGTTTTGGGGATCGGGAGGCTCAGCCCCAGCATTTT
cdr3_aa: CASSFGDREAQPQHF

clone_size: -
d_call: TRBD2
v_call: TRBV4-1
j_call: TRBJ2-5
cdr3_nt: TGCGCCAGCAGACCGACAGCCGGGGGGGAGACCCAGTACTTC
cdr3_aa: CASRPTAGGETQYF

clone_size: -
d_call: -
v_call: TRBV10-3
j_call: TRBJ1-3
cdr3_nt: TGTGCCATCAAGGGGGCTGGAAACACCATATATTTT
cdr3_aa: CAIKGAGNTIYF

clone_size: -
d_call: -
v_call: TRBV5-3
j_call: TRBJ2-7
cdr3_nt: TGTGCCACTTACTACCTTGAATTAGCCTACGAGCAGTACTTC
cdr3_aa: CATYYLELAYEQYF

clone_size: -
d_call: -
v_call: TRBV18
j_call: TRBJ2-5
cdr3_nt: TGTGCCAGCTCAGGGGGACACCGGGAGACCCAGTACTTC
cdr3_aa: CASSGGHRETQYF

clone_size: -
d_call: -
v_call: TRBV9
j_call: TRBJ2-1
cdr3_nt: TGTGCCAGCAGCGTAGGGTCTTTATTGGGTAGAAAAAATGAGCAGTTCTTC
cdr3_aa: CASSVGSLLGRKNEQFF

clone_size: -
d_call: TRBD2
v_call: TRBV5-1
j_call: TRBJ2-5
cdr3_nt: TGCGCCAGCGGATATCTAGCGGGGAAAGAGACCCAGTACTTC
cdr3_aa: CASGYLAGKETQYF

clone_size: -
d_call: -
v_call: TRBV7-2
j_call: TRBJ2-7
cdr3_nt: TGTGTTCTGCCTTTCTACGAGCAGTACTTC
cdr3_aa: CVLPFYEQYF

clone_size: -
d_call: TRBD1
v_call: TRBV27
j_call: TRBJ2-1
cdr3_nt: TGTGCCAGCAGCCACCTTGAGGGACAGGGGCCCGATGAGCAGTTCTTC
cdr3_aa: CASSHLEGQGPDEQFF

clone_size: -
d_call: -
v_call: TRBV27
j_call: TRBJ1-1
cdr3_nt: TGTGCCAGCAGTTTATCACGGGACACTGAAGCTTTCTTT
cdr3_aa: CASSLSRDTEAFF

clone_size: -
d_call: -
v_call: TRBV6-6
j_call: TRBJ1-2
cdr3_nt: TGTGCCAGCAGGAACGGAGGGTGGGGGACCTTC
cdr3_aa: CASRNGGWGTF

clone_size: -
d_call: -
v_call: TRBV7-3
j_call: TRBJ1-5
cdr3_nt: TGTGCCAGCAGCGTAACAAATAATCAGCCCCAGCATTTT
cdr3_aa: CASSVTNNQPQHF

clone_size: -
d_call: TRBD1
v_call: TRBV5-1
j_call: TRBJ2-3
cdr3_nt: TGCGCCAGCAGCCCCCCAGGGGGAGTAGATACGCAGTATTTT
cdr3_aa: CASSPPGGVDTQYF

clone_size: -
d_call: -
v_call: TRBV28
j_call: TRBJ1-3
cdr3_nt: TGTGCCAGCAGTCCACCTAGGGTTGGCCTTGGAAACACCATATATTTT
cdr3_aa: CASSPPRVGLGNTIYF

clone_size: -
d_call: -
v_call: TRBV5-1
j_call: TRBJ1-2
cdr3_nt: TGCGCCAGCAGCTTGGAAGGGGACGTCGGCTATGGCTACACCTTC
cdr3_aa: CASSLEGDVGYGYTF

clone_size: -
d_call: -
v_call: TRBV27
j_call: TRBJ2-7
cdr3_nt: TGTGCCAGCAGTTCCGTCGGGGCCGAGCAGTACTTC
cdr3_aa: CASSSVGAEQYF

clone_size: -
d_call: -
v_call: TRBV11-2
j_call: TRBJ2-3
cdr3_nt: TGTGCCAGCAGCCCGCAGGGGCAGGGTACGCAGTATTTT
cdr3_aa: CASSPQGQGTQYF

clone_size: -
d_call: -
v_call: TRBV4-3
j_call: TRBJ2-1
cdr3_nt: TGCGCCAGCAGCCAATGGGGCCGTGAGCAGTTCTTC
cdr3_aa: CASSQWGREQFF

clone_size: -
d_call: -
v_call: TRBV4-1
j_call: TRBJ2-2
cdr3_nt: TGCGCCAGCAGCTCCCCGAAAGCCCAGCCCGGGGAGCTGTTTTTT
cdr3_aa: CASSSPKAQPGELFF

clone_size: -
d_call: -
v_call: TRBV9
j_call: TRBJ1-3
cdr3_nt: TGTGCCAGCAGCGCAACAGGGAGTCTTGGAAACACCATATATTTT
cdr3_aa: CASSATGSLGNTIYF

clone_size: -
d_call: -
v_call: TRBV6-5
j_call: TRBJ1-5
cdr3_nt: TGTGCCAGCAGTTCCAGGGGTTATAGCAATCAGCCCCAGCATTTT
cdr3_aa: CASSSRGYSNQPQHF

clone_size: -
d_call: TRBD1
v_call: TRBV7-9
j_call: TRBJ1-1
cdr3_nt: TGTGCCAGCAGTCGGGACAGGGGGAACACTGAAGCTTTCTTT
cdr3_aa: CASSRDRGNTEAFF

clone_size: -
d_call: -
v_call: TRBV5-4
j_call: TRBJ2-2
cdr3_nt: TGTGCCAGCAGCTGGGGTTCCACGGCGGGCACCGGGGAGCTGTTTTTT
cdr3_aa: CASSWGSTAGTGELFF

clone_size: -
d_call: TRBD1
v_call: TRBV19
j_call: TRBJ1-2
cdr3_nt: TGTGCCAGTAGTCCGGGACAGATTTACTATGGCTACACCTTC
cdr3_aa: CASSPGQIYYGYTF

clone_size: once
d_call: TRBD1
v_call: TRBV28
j_call: TRBJ1-1
cdr3_nt: TGTGCCAGCAGTCTATGGACAGGGAGGATTAACACTGAAGCTTTCTTT
cdr3_aa: CASSLWTGRINTEAFF

clone_size: once
d_call: TRBD2
v_call: TRBV9
j_call: TRBJ2-3
cdr3_nt: TGTGCCAGCAGCCTCAGGGAGGGAGCCGCAGATACGCAGTATTTT
cdr3_aa: CASSLREGAADTQYF

clone_size: -
d_call: TRBD1
v_call: TRBV4-1
j_call: TRBJ2-1
cdr3_nt: TGCGCCAGCAGCCCCCGACAGGGGGCGGACGGTGAGCAGTTCTTC
cdr3_aa: CASSPRQGADGEQFF

clone_size: -
d_call: -
v_call: TRBV7-9
j_call: TRBJ2-3
cdr3_nt: TGTGCCAGCAGCCCTCAGGGTATGGCCACAGATACGCAGTATTTT
cdr3_aa: CASSPQGMATDTQYF

clone_size: medium-sized
d_call: -
v_call: TRBV5-6
j_call: TRBJ2-7
cdr3_nt: TGTGCCAGCAGCCGGTGGGCCTACGAGCAGTACTTC
cdr3_aa: CASSRWAYEQYF

clone_size: -
d_call: -
v_call: TRBV2
j_call: TRBJ1-2
cdr3_nt: TGTGCCAGCACCGAAGGGGAGGGGTTTAGCTACACCTTC
cdr3_aa: CASTEGEGFSYTF